These 13 T cell receptor beta chains came from one sample sequenced in a study of PD-1 blockade in classical Hodgkin lymphoma (dated by TCRdb to 2018 to 2021). Library method: the immunoSEQ multiplex PCR assay. Drawn from immuneACCESS, this table holds only the in-frame rearrangements with V and J called that TCRdb kept. Clones are partly lost; checked studies trace under half to an unresolved V gene and leave the rest unexplained. For this sample there are about 14,000 clones; roughly 86% appear just once. The ten largest clones add up to 4% to 5.5% of the sample. Per the publication, the time point label means: cycle 1 day 1 (C1D1), immediately before nivolumab initiation. Every trial patient had relapsed following autologous stem cell transplantation, and prior brentuximab vedotin exposure was what differed among cohorts A, B and C. Source: peripheral blood mononuclear cells (PBMCs), taken at baseline. Source of these receptors: a human donor with classical Hodgkin lymphoma.

The chain carries TRBV23-1 and TRBJ1-5; D might be TRBD1 (6 bases). TRBV23-1 is noted as an ORF with a role that remains uncertain. The CDR3 consists of 17 residues. V was cut by 3 bases and J by 5 bases, with 20 bases left in between. The CDR3 DNA follows: TGCGCCAGCAGTCAGGCGATTACAGGGCGCGGGGATCAGCCCCAGCATTTT. Amino acid sequence: CASSQAITGRGDQPQHF.

The CDR3 DNA reads as TGTGCCAGCAGTTTAGGGGGGTTTTCCTACGAGCAGTACTTC. This translates into CASSLGGFSYEQYF. The chain recombines TRBV27 with TRBJ2-7, with TRBD2 as a possible D gene (6 bases). The germline gives CDR1 MNHEY, CDR2 SMNVEV (reference sequence). The CDR3 spans 14 residues. V was cut by 2 bases and J by 1 base, with 9 bases left in between.

J is TRBJ1-6 and V is TRBV4-1; D not certain. The germline CDR1 and CDR2 sequences are MGHRA and YSYEKL. Trimming took off 0 bases at V and 0 bases at J, with 12 bases between the two ends. This CDR3 is 18 amino acids long. Written as DNA, the CDR3 is TGCGCCAGCAGCCAAGAAACGACGCCGAGCTCCTATAATTCACCCCTCCACTTT. This encodes CASSQETTPSSYNSPLHF.

The V call is TRBV7-9, the J call TRBJ2-5; D might be TRBD1 or TRBD2, each matching 5 bases. This CDR3 contains 15 residues. From germline, CDR1 is SEHNR and CDR2 FQNEAQ (reference sequence). V lost 5 bases to trimming and J lost 2 bases, with 15 bases between them. The CDR3 sequence is CASSGPGPAQETQYF. DNA of the CDR3: TGTGCCAGCAGCGGGCCGGGGCCGGCGCAAGAGACCCAGTACTTC.

The V call is TRBV7-2, the J call TRBJ2-5, with D possibly TRBD1 on 6 matching bases. Germline V gives CDR1 SGHTA, CDR2 FQGNSA. This CDR3 spans 14 amino acids. The germline V and J ends were trimmed by 3 bases and 2 bases, with 10 bases remaining between them. In DNA, the CDR3 is TGTGCCAGCAGCTTCTGGACAGCACAAGAGACCCAGTACTTC. Translating it yields CASSFWTAQETQYF.

This chain joins TRBV19 and TRBJ1-1; no clear D. Trimming stripped 3 bases from V and 1 base from J, with 9 bases between. The CDR3 has 14 amino acids. Per germline, CDR1 LNHDA and CDR2 SQIVND (reference sequence). The CDR3 DNA reads TGTGCCAGTAGTATTTCAGGTTCGAACACTGAAGCTTTCTTT. This gives the protein CASSISGSNTEAFF.

The CDR3 DNA reads as TGTGCCAGTAGTTTTCGTATGAACACTGAAGCTTTCTTT. Protein sequence: CASSFRMNTEAFF. The V call is TRBV19, the J call TRBJ1-1; D unclear. The germline V gene encodes CDR1 LNHDA and CDR2 SQIVND (reference sequence). The CDR3 has 13 residues. V gave up 5 bases and J gave up 0 bases, with 7 bases separating them.

The J gene is TRBJ2-5, the V gene TRBV28, with 9 bases that match TRBD2. The junction had 2 bases not matched to a gene; V was cut back by 5 bases and J by 1 base. Germline V lookup: CDR1 MDHEN, CDR2 SYDVKM. This CDR3 region has 14 residues. This chain's CDR3 is CASSLAGIQETQYF. In nucleotides, the CDR3 is TGTGCCAGCAGTCTAGCGGGGATCCAAGAGACCCAGTACTTC.

This clone was recorded once. The rearrangement joins TRBV7-9 to TRBJ2-1; TRBD2 agrees at 7 bases. This CDR3 is built from 15 residues. CDR1 SEHNR and CDR2 FQNEAQ come from the germline V gene (reference sequence). V was clipped by 3 bases and J by 7 bases; unmatched bases: 9. CDR3 residues: CASSLDGGRRNEQFF. CDR3 bases: TGTGCCAGCAGCTTGGACGGCGGGAGAAGGAATGAGCAGTTCTTC.

The V call is TRBV11-2, the J call TRBJ2-3; no reliable D call. This CDR3 region has 12 residues. Germline assignment: CDR1 SGHAT and CDR2 FQNNGV. Trimming removed 5 bases from V and 10 bases from J, with 13 bases in between. CDR3 residues: CASSPGPPSQYF. CDR3 sequence (DNA): TGTGCCAGCAGCCCCGGGCCACCCTCGCAGTATTTT.

This chain links TRBV7-2 with TRBJ2-7; 8 nucleotides agree with TRBD2. The V segment lost 1 base and the J segment 7 bases; nucleotides outside the gene matches: 9. This CDR3 has 15 amino acids. Germline V gene data show CDR1 as SGHTA and CDR2 as FQGNSA. The CDR3 DNA is TGTGCCAGCAGCTTAGAAGCGGGGGCAGGGTATGAGCAGTACTTC. It is translated as CASSLEAGAGYEQYF.

The chain recombines TRBV11-3 with TRBJ1-6; the D gene is possibly TRBD1 (6 bases). Germline V CDR1 and CDR2: SGHNT, YENEEA. The CDR3 runs to 16 residues. V was trimmed by 0 bases and J by 2 bases, leaving 8 bases between them. Here the CDR3 DNA reads TGTGCCAGCAGCTTAGACAGGGGACCCTATAATTCACCCCTCCACTTT. Translated: CASSLDRGPYNSPLHF.

This clone was seen a handful of times. The V call is TRBV27, the J call TRBJ2-7, with 9 positions matching TRBD2. V was clipped by 4 bases and J by 0 bases; unmatched bases: 1. The CDR3 runs to 14 residues. Per the germline V gene, CDR1 is MNHEY and CDR2 is SMNVEV (reference sequence). In DNA form, the CDR3 reads TGTGCCAGCAGTTCTAGCGGGACCTCCTACGAGCAGTACTTC. Translating gives CASSSSGTSYEQYF.